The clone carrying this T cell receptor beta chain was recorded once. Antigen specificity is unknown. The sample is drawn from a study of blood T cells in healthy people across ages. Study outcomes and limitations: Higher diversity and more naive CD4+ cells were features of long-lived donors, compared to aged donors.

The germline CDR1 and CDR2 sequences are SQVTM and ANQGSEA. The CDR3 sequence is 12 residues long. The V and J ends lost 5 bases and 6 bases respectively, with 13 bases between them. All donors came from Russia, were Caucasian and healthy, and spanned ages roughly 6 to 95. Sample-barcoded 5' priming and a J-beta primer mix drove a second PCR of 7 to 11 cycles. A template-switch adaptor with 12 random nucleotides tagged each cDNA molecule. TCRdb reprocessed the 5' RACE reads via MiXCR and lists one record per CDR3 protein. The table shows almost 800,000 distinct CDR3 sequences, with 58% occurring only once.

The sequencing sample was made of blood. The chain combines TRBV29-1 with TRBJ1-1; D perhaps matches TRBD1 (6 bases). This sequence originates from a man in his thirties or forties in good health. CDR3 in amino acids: CSVYGGRSEAFF. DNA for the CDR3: TGCAGCGTTTACGGGGGCAGGTCTGAAGCTTTCTTT. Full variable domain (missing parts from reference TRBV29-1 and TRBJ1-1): SAVISQKPSRDICQRGTSLTIQCQVDSQVTMMFWYRQQPGQSLTLIATANQGSEATYESGFVIDKFPISRPNLTFSTLTVSNMSPEDSSIYLCSVYGGRSEAFFGQGTRLTVV.